The next 11 T cell receptor beta chains were all read from a single sample in a study of cytomegalovirus exposure and HLA in healthy donors. In the PCR, 60 Vbeta and 13 Jbeta primers were used. Only in-frame clones appear in the TCRdb table, and some are missing; sequencing was by immunoSEQ multiplex PCR. This sample yields 150,000 to 200,000 clones, of which over 60% are seen a single time; about 1.1% belongs to the top ten. The specimen was PBMCs. All receptors come from a woman in her forties in good health and CMV-seronegative.

This clone appeared a single time. The chain recombines TRBV6-5 with TRBJ1-3, with unresolved D. The germline CDR1 and CDR2 sequences are MNHEY and SVGAGI. The CDR3 covers 14 residues. The ends were cut back, 5 bases at V and 8 bases at J, with 16 bases in the middle. The chain's CDR3 is CASSLGSRGDTIYF. In nucleotides, the CDR3 is TGTGCCAGCAGTCTAGGGAGTCGAGGAGACACCATATATTTT.

This chain links TRBV11-3 with TRBJ1-2, with no clear D. With 4 bases removed from V and 4 bases from J, the gap between germline ends came to 7 bases. From germline, CDR1 is SGHNT and CDR2 YENEEA. The CDR3 length is 12 residues. The CDR3 protein is CASSSRGYGYTF. CDR3 DNA: TGTGCCAGCAGCTCCCGGGGCTATGGCTACACCTTC.

In its sample, this clone was seen once. The V and J genes are TRBV7-6 and TRBJ2-2; 10 nucleotides align to TRBD2. Germline CDR1 SGHVS, CDR2 FNYEAQ. This CDR3 has 14 amino acids. J was trimmed by 7 bases and V by 2 bases; bases with no gene match: 1. This chain's CDR3 is CASSLTSGIGELFF. The CDR3 coding sequence is TGTGCCAGCAGCTTAACTAGCGGGATCGGGGAGCTGTTTTTT.

J is TRBJ2-3 and V is TRBV7-2, with 8 bases lining up with TRBD2. Germline-derived CDR1 and CDR2 are SGHTA and FQGNSA. The CDR3 is made up of 15 amino acids. With 1 base clipped from V and 5 bases from J, the junction kept 5 bases outside the gene matches. Here the CDR3 DNA reads TGTGCCAGCAGCTTAGAACGGGAGGGTCAAGATACGCAGTATTTT. This gives the protein CASSLEREGQDTQYF.

V is TRBV15 and J is TRBJ1-1; D is uncertain. CDR3 size: 15 residues. V was clipped by 1 base and J by 0 bases, with 9 bases between them. Germline CDR1 is LNHNV and CDR2 is YYDKDF (reference sequence). The CDR3 sequence: CATSRGGGLNTEAFF. For the CDR3, the DNA is TGTGCCACCAGCAGAGGAGGAGGTCTGAACACTGAAGCTTTCTTT. Supplemented by reference TRBV15 and TRBJ1-1, the full variable domain reads DAMVIQNPRYQVTQFGKPVTLSCSQTLNHNVMYWYQQKSSQAPKLLFHYYDKDFNNEADTPDNFQSRRPNTSFCFLDIRSPGLGDTAMYLCATSRGGGLNTEAFFGQGTRLTVV.

The chain employs TRBV7-3 and TRBJ1-1; tentative D call: TRBD1 (5 bases). V lost 1 base and J 0 bases, leaving 12 bases between the germline ends. This CDR3 has 16 amino acids. The germline CDR1 and CDR2 sequences are SGHTA and FQGTGA. DNA for the CDR3: TGTGCCAGCAGCTTAAGGCCATCAGGGATGAACACTGAAGCTTTCTTT. As protein: CASSLRPSGMNTEAFF.

The V call is TRBV19, the J call TRBJ1-1, with D possibly matching TRBD1 (6 bases). This CDR3 region has 14 residues. Deletions cut 3 bases from V and 5 bases from J, with 13 bases between. Germline CDR1 LNHDA, CDR2 SQIVND (reference sequence). The CDR3 protein is CASSILGGGTEAFF. DNA of the CDR3: TGTGCCAGTAGTATCCTAGGGGGGGGAACTGAAGCTTTCTTT.

The chain is built from TRBV6-1 and TRBJ1-1, with TRBD1 matching over 8 bases. With V trimmed by 8 bases and J by 3 bases, 2 bases remained unmatched. Germline V CDR1 and CDR2: MNHNS, SASEGT. The CDR3 contains 12 residues. The CDR3 reads CASSQGDTEAFF. In DNA form, the CDR3 reads TGTGCCAGCTCACAGGGGGACACTGAAGCTTTCTTT.

The chain has TRBV18 and TRBJ1-6; 9 bases fit TRBD1. Germline V CDR1 and CDR2: KGHSH, LQKENI. Trimming at V came to 3 bases and at J to 10 bases, leaving 10 bases not matched to a gene. The CDR3 covers 16 residues. CDR3 protein: CASSPSGTGPLSPLHF. The CDR3 nucleotides read TGTGCCAGCTCACCTTCCGGGACAGGGCCCTTATCACCCCTCCACTTT. The entire variable domain, with the rest obtained from reference TRBV18 and TRBJ1-6, is as follows: NAGVMQNPRHLVRRRGQEARLRCSPMKGHSHVYWYRQLPEEGLKFMVYLQKENIIDESGMPKERFSAEFPKEGPSILRIQQVVRGDSAAYFCASSPSGTGPLSPLHFGNGTRLTVT.

The rearrangement joins TRBV5-1 to TRBJ1-3; tentative D call: TRBD1 (5 bases). V gave up 2 bases and J gave up 0 bases, with 9 bases separating them. The CDR3 is made up of 15 amino acids. Germline lookup yields CDR1 SGHRS and CDR2 YFSETQ. In DNA form, the CDR3 reads TGCGCCAGCAGCTTTGACAGCAACTCTGGAAACACCATATATTTT. Its translation is CASSFDSNSGNTIYF.

Here the CDR3 DNA reads TGTGCCACCAGCAGAGAAGACAGCAGACCGAACACCGGGGAGCTGTTTTTT. This translates into CATSREDSRPNTGELFF. This sequence joins TRBV15 and TRBJ2-2, with D tentatively TRBD1 (5 bases). In germline, CDR1 is LNHNV, CDR2 YYDKDF (reference sequence). The CDR3 sequence is 17 residues long. Trimming took 0 bases from V and 0 from J, leaving 11 bases between them.